Below, 10 T cell receptor beta chains from the same sample are listed, as sequenced in a study of blood T cell repertoires in COVID-19. Profiling relied on immunoSEQ multiplex PCR, and the TCRdb table lists in-frame clones only, not all of them. The table has 450,000 or so clones, 80% to 90% seen once. The sequenced material came from peripheral blood. Every receptor here comes from a man aged 18 to 29 with COVID-19, enrolled during active disease.

The rearrangement uses TRBV6-5 and TRBJ1-3; 7 bases line up with TRBD1. The CDR3 is made up of 15 amino acids. CDR1 is MNHEY, CDR2 SVGAGI, per germline. V was clipped by 6 bases and J by 0 bases; unmatched bases: 5. The CDR3 region has the DNA TGTGCCAGCAGCCTTGACAGGGACTCTGGAAACACCATATATTTT. The encoded protein is CASSLDRDSGNTIYF.

The chain uses TRBV5-4 and TRBJ1-2; possible D gene TRBD1, 5 bases. CDR1 and CDR2 from the germline V gene are SGHNT and YYREEE (reference sequence). The CDR3 sequence is 15 residues long. The V and J ends lost 6 bases and 2 bases respectively, with 17 bases between them. The CDR3 DNA follows: TGTGCCAGCACCCCCTGGGAGGGGCGGAACTATGGCTACACCTTC. The encoded protein is CASTPWEGRNYGYTF.

The CDR3 region has the DNA TGTGCCAGCAGCTTAGACGGGGTGGGGAACTATGGCTACACCTTC. This encodes CASSLDGVGNYGYTF. This chain links TRBV7-9 with TRBJ1-2; no reliable D call. Deletions cut 1 base from V and 2 bases from J, with 11 bases between. Germline CDR1 reads SEHNR; CDR2 reads FQNEAQ (reference sequence). CDR3 length equals 15 residues.

J is TRBJ2-1 and V is TRBV24-1; TRBD2 aligns across 9 bases. After removal of 3 bases from V and 5 bases from J, the junction contained 16 bases not matched to a gene. CDR3 length equals 19 residues. The germline V gene has CDR1 KGHDR and CDR2 SFDVKD. CDR3 coding DNA: TGTGCCACCAGTGATGATACAGGGCTGCTAGCGGGAAGCAACAATGAGCAGTTCTTC. It is translated as CATSDDTGLLAGSNNEQFF.

This clone was seen just once. The chain recombines TRBV30 with TRBJ1-4; 7 bases are a match to TRBD1. The CDR3 runs 14 residues. Per germline, CDR1 GTSNPN and CDR2 SVGIG (reference sequence). V gave up 2 bases and J gave up 4 bases; unmatched junction bases: 4. The CDR3 DNA is TGTGCCTGGAGTCTGACAGGGTTTAATGAAAAACTGTTTTTT. This gives the protein CAWSLTGFNEKLFF. The full variable domain, rest sourced from reference TRBV30 and TRBJ1-4, is SQTIHQWPATLVQPVGSPLSLECTVEGTSNPNLYWYRQAAGRGLQLLFYSVGIGQISSEVPQNLSASRPQDRQFILSSKKLLLSDSGFYLCAWSLTGFNEKLFFGSGTQLSVL.

V and J are TRBV24-1 and TRBJ2-7; a weak D match, TRBD1 (6 bases). Germline CDR1 and CDR2: KGHDR and SFDVKD. The germline V and J ends were trimmed by 3 bases and 0 bases, with 8 bases remaining between them. This CDR3 contains 14 residues. This CDR3 is CATSDPTGSYEQYF. CDR3 coding DNA: TGTGCCACCAGTGATCCGACAGGCTCCTACGAGCAGTACTTC.

This chain links TRBV5-1 with TRBJ2-2, with TRBD1 as a possible D gene (5 bases). The CDR3 sequence is 16 residues long. The V gene's germline CDR1 is SGHRS and CDR2 YFSETQ. Trimming cost V 2 bases and J 0 bases, with 11 bases left between them. The CDR3: CASSLRAGTNTGELFF. The CDR3 coding sequence is TGCGCCAGCAGCTTACGCGCAGGGACGAACACCGGGGAGCTGTTTTTT.

The chain couples TRBV7-9 to TRBJ2-2; 9 bases agree with TRBD1. The CDR3 is 15 amino acids. The trim removed 1 base at V and 3 bases at J, leaving 0 bases unmatched. Looked up from germline, CDR1 is SEHNR and CDR2 is FQNEAQ (reference sequence). The DNA of the CDR3 is TGTGCCAGCAGCTTAGGGACAGGGGACACCGGGGAGCTGTTTTTT. Its translation is CASSLGTGDTGELFF.

The chain carries TRBV9 and TRBJ1-4; the match to TRBD1 covers 7 bases. V gave up 5 bases and J gave up 3 bases; unmatched junction bases: 4. This CDR3 region has 14 residues. Per germline, CDR1 SGDLS and CDR2 YYNGEE. The CDR3 loop reads CASRSGQSNEKLFF. The CDR3 coding sequence is TGTGCCAGCAGGTCGGGACAGTCTAATGAAAAACTGTTTTTT.

The chain employs TRBV24-1 and TRBJ2-3, with TRBD1 matching over 8 bases. CDR1 and CDR2 from the germline V gene are KGHDR and SFDVKD. The CDR3 is 16 amino acids. V was clipped by 6 bases and J by 3 bases; unmatched bases: 10. This chain's CDR3 is CATSRGQGELTDTQYF. The CDR3 DNA sequence: TGTGCCACCAGTAGAGGACAGGGAGAATTAACAGATACGCAGTATTTT.